One sample yielded the 21 T cell receptor beta chains listed below, sequenced in a study of OX40 agonist ivuxolimab in advanced cancers. The table came from immunoSEQ multiplex PCR; TCRdb's copy has only in-frame clones and leaves some out. This sample carries fewer than 45,000 clones, less than 85% of them seen once, and the ten largest clones take roughly 20%. Sample: CD4+ or CD8+ T cells sorted from blood, taken in a trial of the OX40 agonist ivuxolimab. These receptors all come from an adult with an advanced solid tumor such as melanoma, head and neck, liver or kidney cancer.

In regard to this clone: Sequence at one end of the junction differs from germline and may be a read error. J is TRBJ1-3 and V is TRBV27, with a possible D match to TRBD1 (6 bases). The CDR3 loop spans 13 amino acids. Germline V gene lookup returns CDR1 MNHEY and CDR2 SMNVEV (reference sequence). The DNA for the CDR3 is TGTGCCAGCAGTCCTTCAGGCACCACAGGGCTATACTTT. Amino acids: CASSPSGTTGLYF.

The CDR3: CASSLSFMGPGNTIYF. The CDR3 nucleotides are TGTGCCAGCAGTTTATCTTTTATGGGCCCTGGAAACACCATATATTTT. The chain recombines TRBV27 with TRBJ1-3; D remains ambiguous. CDR1 is MNHEY and CDR2 is SMNVEV in the germline V gene (reference sequence). The CDR3 length is 16 residues. V was pared by 0 bases and J by 2 bases, with 11 bases between.

V gene TRBV28 combines with J gene TRBJ2-6; D not resolved. V was cut by 6 bases and J by 4 bases, with 7 bases left in between. CDR3 length: 13 amino acids. Germline V gives CDR1 MDHEN, CDR2 SYDVKM. CDR3 DNA: TGTGCCAGCAGCACACCCGGGGCCAACGTCCTGACTTTC. Its translation: CASSTPGANVLTF.

The gene calls are TRBV6-1 and TRBJ1-2; D unresolved. CDR3 length equals 15 residues. Germline CDR1 and CDR2: MNHNS and SASEGT. The V gene lost 8 bases and the J gene lost 3 bases, with 19 bases spanning the gap. The CDR3 protein is CASGDRITNHYGYTF. The CDR3 coding sequence is TGTGCCAGCGGCGACCGGATCACCAATCACTATGGCTACACCTTC.

This chain connects TRBV7-9 to TRBJ2-3; D may be TRBD2 (6 bases). Trimming pared 3 bases from V and 0 bases from J, leaving 10 bases between. CDR3 size: 15 residues. CDR1 is SEHNR and CDR2 is FQNEAQ in the germline V gene (reference sequence). This chain's CDR3 is CASSFQSGSTDTQYF. The DNA for the CDR3 is TGTGCCAGCAGCTTCCAAAGCGGGAGCACAGATACGCAGTATTTT. Combining the CDR3 with reference TRBV7-9 and TRBJ2-3 gives the whole variable domain DTGVSQNPRHKITKRGQNVTFRCDPISEHNRLYWYRQTLGQGPEFLTYFQNEAQLEKSRLLSDRFSAERPKGSFSTLEIQRTEQGDSAMYLCASSFQSGSTDTQYFGPGTRLTVL.

In this sample, this clone turned up a few times. The chain has TRBV11-3 and TRBJ2-7, with 7 bases identical to TRBD2. Germline values: CDR1 SGHNT, CDR2 YENEEA. The V and J ends lost 5 bases and 5 bases, in that order; junction bases with no gene match: 15. The CDR3 loop spans 16 amino acids. CDR3 nucleotides: TGTGCCAGCAGCCCCCCGCCCCGGGGGAGGGTCGACGAGCAGTACTTC. Protein sequence: CASSPPPRGRVDEQYF.

The chain links TRBV7-2 to TRBJ1-6; 7 bases line up with TRBD1. The germline V gene encodes CDR1 SGHTA and CDR2 FQGNSA. The CDR3 loop spans 17 amino acids. V gave up 4 bases and J gave up 7 bases; unmatched junction bases: 13. DNA of the CDR3: TGTGCCAGCAGCTACAGGGGAAGAGGCTTATGGAATTCACCCCTCCACTTT. Translation: CASSYRGRGLWNSPLHF.

The CDR3 region is CASSLGGDAAFF. The DNA for the CDR3 is TGTGCCAGCAGCTTAGGTGGAGACGCCGCTTTCTTT. V is TRBV7-9 and J is TRBJ1-1; no clear D. Germline CDR1 and CDR2: SEHNR and FQNEAQ (reference sequence). This CDR3 spans 12 amino acids. The V end was cut by 1 base, the J end by 11 bases, with 11 bases between. Supplemented by reference TRBV7-9 and TRBJ1-1, the full variable domain reads DTGVSQNPRHKITKRGQNVTFRCDPISEHNRLYWYRQTLGQGPEFLTYFQNEAQLEKSRLLSDRFSAERPKGSFSTLEIQRTEQGDSAMYLCASSLGGDAAFFGQGTRLTVV.

This chain uses TRBV5-8 with TRBJ2-7; 8 positions agree with TRBD1. From germline, CDR1 is SGHTS and CDR2 YDEGEE. This CDR3 comprises 14 residues. V was pared by 5 bases and J by 5 bases, with 9 bases of the junction left unmatched. The CDR3 protein is CASRDQGAINEQYF. DNA for the CDR3: TGTGCCAGCAGAGACCAGGGGGCGATCAACGAGCAGTACTTC.

The rearrangement joins TRBV4-1 to TRBJ1-5; 12 positions match TRBD1. CDR3 length: 17 amino acids. Trimming removed 2 bases from V and 6 bases from J; junction bases left unmatched: 8. Germline lookup yields CDR1 MGHRA and CDR2 YSYEKL. The CDR3 nucleotides read TGCGCCAGCAGCCAAAAGGCCGGGACAGGGGGCCTTCAGCCCCAGCATTTT. Its protein is CASSQKAGTGGLQPQHF.

The CDR3 DNA follows: TGTGCCACCAGCAGAGACCGGGACAGGGGAGCTGAAGCTTTCTTT. Amino acid sequence: CATSRDRDRGAEAFF. This chain connects TRBV15 to TRBJ1-1, with TRBD1 matching 10 bases. Unmatched junction bases numbered 4, after V lost 0 bases and J lost 6 bases. Germline CDR1 reads LNHNV; CDR2 reads YYDKDF (reference sequence). This CDR3 is built from 15 residues. The full variable domain, its missing parts supplied by reference TRBV15 and TRBJ1-1, is DAMVIQNPRYQVTQFGKPVTLSCSQTLNHNVMYWYQQKSSQAPKLLFHYYDKDFNNEADTPDNFQSRRPNTSFCFLDIRSPGLGDTAMYLCATSRDRDRGAEAFFGQGTRLTVV.

This rearrangement joins TRBV5-1 to TRBJ2-3; 9 nucleotides agree with TRBD1. Per the germline V gene, CDR1 is SGHRS and CDR2 is YFSETQ. CDR3 length: 17 residues. The J segment lost 3 bases and the V segment lost 0 bases, leaving 8 bases of the junction unmatched. The CDR3 spells CASSLGGQGSPTDTQYF. The CDR3, as DNA: TGCGCCAGCAGCTTGGGGGGACAGGGCAGCCCGACAGATACGCAGTATTTT.

V and J are TRBV27 and TRBJ1-5; TRBD1 matches 8 bases. After removal of 7 bases from V and 2 bases from J, the junction contained 4 bases not matched to a gene. Germline values: CDR1 MNHEY, CDR2 SMNVEV (reference sequence). The CDR3 spans 14 residues. As DNA, the CDR3 is TGTGCCAGCACTAAGACAGGGGGCAATCAGCCCCAGCATTTT. This encodes CASTKTGGNQPQHF.

V usage is TRBV28 and J usage is TRBJ1-1, with 11 bases aligning to TRBD1. In germline, CDR1 is MDHEN, CDR2 SYDVKM. After removal of 5 bases from V and 13 bases from J, the junction contained 9 bases not matched to a gene. This CDR3 is built from 13 residues. CDR3 DNA sequence: TGTGCCAGCAGTCCAAGGACAGGGGGCGCCGATTTCTTT. Residues: CASSPRTGGADFF.

The rearrangement uses TRBV28 and TRBJ2-7, with D perhaps matching TRBD1 or TRBD2 (7 bases each). Per germline, CDR1 MDHEN and CDR2 SYDVKM. The CDR3 spans 14 residues. Trimming took 7 bases from V and 2 from J, leaving 15 bases between them. CDR3 loop: CASTARGGPYEQYF. The CDR3 DNA follows: TGTGCCAGCACCGCCAGGGGGGGACCCTACGAGCAGTACTTC.

This clone was observed a handful of times. The chain has TRBV12-5 and TRBJ2-7, with D possibly TRBD2 on 6 matching bases. V lost 5 bases, J lost 5 bases, and 25 bases lay in between. The CDR3 has 17 amino acids. Germline CDR1 reads LGHNT; CDR2 reads FRNRAP. For the CDR3, the DNA is TGTGCTAGTGGTCTATCTCGATCGAGGGGCGGGATCAACGAGCAGTACTTC. Protein sequence: CASGLSRSRGGINEQYF.

V and J are TRBV5-6 and TRBJ1-1; D is possibly TRBD1 (5 bases). Deletions cut 6 bases from V and 5 bases from J, with 26 bases between. Germline V gives CDR1 SGHDT, CDR2 YYEEEE. This CDR3 region has 17 residues. The CDR3, as DNA: TGTGCCAGCATCAATATCCGGGAGGAAGGGGTCGATACTGAAGCTTTCTTT. Translating it yields CASINIREEGVDTEAFF.

J is TRBJ2-7 and V is TRBV5-6; tentatively, D is TRBD1 or TRBD2 (5 bases each). Germline-derived CDR1 and CDR2 are SGHDT and YYEEEE. This CDR3 region has 15 residues. The V end was cut by 1 base, the J end by 6 bases, with 17 bases between. CDR3 nucleotides: TGTGCCAGCAGCTTGTATGCGGTCAGGGACGTCGAGCAGTACTTC. This translates into CASSLYAVRDVEQYF.

The gene calls are TRBV28 and TRBJ1-3; D gene unclear. The germline CDR1 and CDR2 sequences are MDHEN and SYDVKM. The CDR3 spans 14 residues. The ends were cut back, 3 bases at V and 3 bases at J, with 9 bases in the middle. In nucleotides, the CDR3 is TGTGCCAGCAGTTTTATAGGGAGTGGAAACACCATATATTTT. It encodes CASSFIGSGNTIYF. Using reference TRBV28 and TRBJ1-3 for the parts outside the CDR3, the full variable domain is DVKVTQSSRYLVKRTGEKVFLECVQDMDHENMFWYRQDPGLGLRLIYFSYDVKMKEKGDIPEGYSVSREKKERFSLILESASTNQTSMYLCASSFIGSGNTIYFGEGSWLTVV.

The chain couples TRBV6-5 to TRBJ2-7, with unresolved D. V was shortened by 8 bases and J by 0 bases, with 14 bases between the two germline ends. The CDR3 sequence is 14 residues long. Germline CDR1 is MNHEY and CDR2 is SVGAGI. The CDR3 loop is CASRLESPSYEQYF. The CDR3 DNA sequence: TGTGCCAGCCGGCTGGAATCGCCCTCCTACGAGCAGTACTTC.

The V call is TRBV29-1, the J call TRBJ2-3; the match to TRBD2 covers 8 bases. This CDR3 comprises 15 residues. Germline values: CDR1 SQVTM, CDR2 ANQGSEA. With 3 bases clipped from V and 6 bases from J, the junction kept 11 bases outside the gene matches. The CDR3 loop is CSVDPFSGKDDTQYF. CDR3 sequence (DNA): TGCAGCGTTGACCCATTTAGCGGGAAAGACGATACGCAGTATTTT.